This T cell receptor beta chain was sequenced in a study of blood T cell repertoires in COVID-19. This CDR3 is built from 13 residues. The ends were cut back, 3 bases at V and 8 bases at J, with 14 bases in the middle. The germline V gene has CDR1 SGDLS and CDR2 YYNGEE. Data came from immunoSEQ multiplex PCR; TCRdb stores just in-frame clones and leaves some out. The sample holds some 22,000 clones, roughly 94% seen once. The specimen was peripheral blood. The source of this sequence is a woman between 50 and 59 years old with active COVID-19. V usage is TRBV9 and J usage is TRBJ1-2, with D tentatively TRBD1 (6 bases). The CDR3 coding sequence is TGTGCCAGCAGCGCGGGGGGGCGGAAAGGCTACACCTTC. It yields the protein CASSAGGRKGYTF.